This TCR beta chain stems from a study of T cells in Graves' hyperthyroidism and ophthalmopathy. Study results and limitations: In validation, the model predicted ophthalmopathy. These predictions came a median 6.5 months before onset.

The CDR3 sequence is 16 residues long. The ends lost 4 bases at V and 2 bases at J; junction bases unmatched: 10. This clonotype was seen at least ten times. Its matching antigen is unknown. A patient was excluded if there was uncontrolled infection, other autoimmune disease, pregnancy or lactation. Diagnoses were made from clinical symptoms, serum measures (thyroxine and TRAb), thyroid ultrasound and orbital computed tomography. PBMCs came from over 8.5 ml fresh peripheral blood. RNA transcripts provided the source from which TCR beta CDR3 regions were amplified. The TCR CDR3 was amplified in a first-round RT-PCR using the HTBI primer set. TCRdb redid the calling of the multiplex PCR reads with MiXCR, one entry per CDR3 protein. The data contain approximately 480,000 distinct CDR3 sequences, less than 25% of them singletons.

The sequence was collected from a man aged 18 to 29 with Graves' hyperthyroidism. The genes are TRBV12-3 or TRBV12-4 and TRBJ2-7; 8 bases are shared with TRBD1. The material sequenced was blood. The CDR3 is CASSWGTGQGTYEQYF. The CDR3 DNA is TGTGCCAGCAGTTGGGGGACAGGCCAGGGAACCTACGAGCAGTACTTC.